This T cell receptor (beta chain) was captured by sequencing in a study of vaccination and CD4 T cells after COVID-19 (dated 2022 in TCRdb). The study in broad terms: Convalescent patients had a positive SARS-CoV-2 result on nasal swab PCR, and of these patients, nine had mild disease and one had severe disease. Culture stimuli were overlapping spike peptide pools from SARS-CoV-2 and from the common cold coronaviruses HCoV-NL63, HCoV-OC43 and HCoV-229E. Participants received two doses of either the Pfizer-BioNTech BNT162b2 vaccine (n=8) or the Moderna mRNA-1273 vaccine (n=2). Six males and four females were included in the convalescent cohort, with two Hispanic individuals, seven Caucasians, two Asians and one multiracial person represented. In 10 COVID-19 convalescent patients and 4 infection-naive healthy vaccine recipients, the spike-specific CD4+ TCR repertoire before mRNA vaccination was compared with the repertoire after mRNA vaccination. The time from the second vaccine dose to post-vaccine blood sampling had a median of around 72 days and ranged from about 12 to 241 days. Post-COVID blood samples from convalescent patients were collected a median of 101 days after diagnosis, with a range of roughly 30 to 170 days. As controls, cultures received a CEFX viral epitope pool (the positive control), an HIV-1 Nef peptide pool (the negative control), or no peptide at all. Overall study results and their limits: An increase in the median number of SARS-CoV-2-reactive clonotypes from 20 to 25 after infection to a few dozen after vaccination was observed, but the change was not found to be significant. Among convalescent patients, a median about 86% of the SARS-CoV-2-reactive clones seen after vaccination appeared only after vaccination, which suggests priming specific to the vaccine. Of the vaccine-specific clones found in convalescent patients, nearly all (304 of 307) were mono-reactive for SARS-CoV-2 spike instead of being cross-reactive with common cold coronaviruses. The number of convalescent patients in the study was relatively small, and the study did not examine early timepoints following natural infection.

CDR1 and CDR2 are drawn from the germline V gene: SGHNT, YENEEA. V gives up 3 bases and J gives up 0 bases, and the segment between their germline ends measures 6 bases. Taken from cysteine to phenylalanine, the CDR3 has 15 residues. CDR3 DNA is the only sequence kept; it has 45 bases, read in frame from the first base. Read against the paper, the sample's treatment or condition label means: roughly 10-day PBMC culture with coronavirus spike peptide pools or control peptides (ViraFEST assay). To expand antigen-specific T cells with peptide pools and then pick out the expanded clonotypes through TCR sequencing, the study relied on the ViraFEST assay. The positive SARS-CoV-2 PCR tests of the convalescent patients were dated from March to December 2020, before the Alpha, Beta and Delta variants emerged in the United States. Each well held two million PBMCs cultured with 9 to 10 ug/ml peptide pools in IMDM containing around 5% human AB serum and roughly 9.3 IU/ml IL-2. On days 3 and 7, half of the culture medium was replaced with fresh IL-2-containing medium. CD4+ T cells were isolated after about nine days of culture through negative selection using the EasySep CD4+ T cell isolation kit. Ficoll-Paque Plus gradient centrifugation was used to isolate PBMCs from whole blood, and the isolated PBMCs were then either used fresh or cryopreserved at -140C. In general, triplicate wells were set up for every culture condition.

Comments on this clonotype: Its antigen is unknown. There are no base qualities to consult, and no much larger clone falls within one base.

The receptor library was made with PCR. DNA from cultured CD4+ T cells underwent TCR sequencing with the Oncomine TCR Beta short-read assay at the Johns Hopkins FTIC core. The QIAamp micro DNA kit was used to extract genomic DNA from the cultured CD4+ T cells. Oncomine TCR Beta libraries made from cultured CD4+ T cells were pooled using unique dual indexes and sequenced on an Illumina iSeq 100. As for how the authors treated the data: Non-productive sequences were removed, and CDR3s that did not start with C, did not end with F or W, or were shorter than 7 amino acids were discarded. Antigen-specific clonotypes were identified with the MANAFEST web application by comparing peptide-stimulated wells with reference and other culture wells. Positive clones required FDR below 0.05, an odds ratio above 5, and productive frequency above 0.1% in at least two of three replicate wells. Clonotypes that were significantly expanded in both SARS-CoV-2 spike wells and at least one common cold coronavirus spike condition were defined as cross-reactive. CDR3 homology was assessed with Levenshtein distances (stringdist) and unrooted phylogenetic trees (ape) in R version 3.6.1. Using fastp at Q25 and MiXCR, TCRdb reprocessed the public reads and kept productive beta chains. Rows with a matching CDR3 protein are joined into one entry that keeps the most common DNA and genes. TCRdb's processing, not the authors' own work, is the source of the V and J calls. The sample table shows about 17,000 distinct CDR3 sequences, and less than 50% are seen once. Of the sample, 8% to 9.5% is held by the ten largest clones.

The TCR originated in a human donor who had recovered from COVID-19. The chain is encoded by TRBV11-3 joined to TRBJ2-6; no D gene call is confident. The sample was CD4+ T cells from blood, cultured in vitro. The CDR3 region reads CASSFGTSGANVLTF. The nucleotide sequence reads TGTGCCAGCAGCTTCGGTACCTCTGGGGCCAACGTCCTGACTTTC.